This is a list of T cell receptor beta chains from one sample in a study of blood T cell repertoires in COVID-19. Clones were sequenced by immunoSEQ multiplex PCR, and TCRdb holds only the in-frame ones, with some missing. The table has 180,000 or so clones, more than 65% seen once. The sequenced sample consisted of PBMCs or T cells enriched from blood (not recorded which). Source of these receptors: a man aged 45-65 years who had recovered from COVID-19. The CDR3 runs from the conserved cysteine through the conserved F or W. The D gene is left open where the match is weak. Rows give clone size only sometimes, using once, few, many, or a class for an expanded clone.

j_call v_call cdr3_length clone_size d_call cdr3_aa cdr3_nt
TRBJ2-7 TRBV27 14 . TRBD1 CASSRDRGGYEQYF TGTGCCAGCAGCCGGGACAGGGGAGGCTACGAGCAGTACTTC
TRBJ1-2 TRBV28 16 . TRBD1 CASVPFGGTGTDGYTF TGTGCCAGCGTTCCCTTCGGTGGGACAGGCACTGATGGCTACACCTTC
TRBJ2-1 TRBV2 14 few TRBD1 CASRAQGNYNEQFF TGTGCCAGCAGGGCACAGGGGAACTACAATGAGCAGTTCTTC
TRBJ1-5 TRBV25-1 14 few . CASSEWGGNQPQHF TGTGCCAGCAGTGAATGGGGGGGGAATCAGCCCCAGCATTTT
TRBJ1-2 TRBV2 14 . . CASTRDTLNYGYTF TGTGCCAGCACCCGCGACACCCTTAACTATGGCTACACCTTC
TRBJ1-6 TRBV9 14 . TRBD1 CASNQGAAGSPLHF TGTGCCAGCAACCAGGGGGCGGCGGGCTCACCCCTCCACTTT
TRBJ1-2 TRBV11-2 11 . . CASSFLYGYTF TGTGCCAGCAGCTTCCTCTATGGCTACACCTTC
TRBJ2-3 TRBV5-1 19 . TRBD2 CASSPRTSGGLTSTDTQYF TGCGCCAGCAGCCCCCGGACTAGCGGGGGCCTTACTAGCACAGATACGCAGTATTTT
TRBJ1-2 TRBV5-6 15 . . CASSSTGHLNYGYTF TGTGCCAGCAGCTCGACGGGACACCTAAACTATGGCTACACCTTC
TRBJ1-6 TRBV30 17 . . CAWSTQAGGSYNSPLHF TGTGCCTGGAGTACCCAGGCCGGGGGCTCCTATAATTCACCCCTCCACTTT
TRBJ2-5 TRBV5-1 13 . TRBD2 CASSRGLEETQYF TGCGCCAGTTCGAGGGGACTAGAGGAGACCCAGTACTTC
TRBJ2-7 TRBV25-1 16 . TRBD2 CASSENLAGGNYEQYF TGTGCCAGCAGTGAGAACCTAGCGGGAGGGAATTACGAGCAGTACTTC
TRBJ2-7 TRBV18 12 . . CASSRTGREQYF TGTGCCAGCTCAAGAACAGGGCGCGAGCAGTACTTC
TRBJ2-2 TRBV5-4 17 . TRBD2 CASSLATAGGNTGELFF TGTGCCAGCAGCTTGGCCACTGCGGGGGGAAACACCGGGGAGCTGTTTTTT
TRBJ2-6 TRBV19 14 . . CASRRESGANVLTF TGTGCCAGTAGGCGTGAGTCTGGGGCCAACGTCCTGACTTTC
TRBJ2-5 TRBV11-2 17 . TRBD2 CASSHGRLLAEQETQYF TGTGCCAGCAGCCATGGCAGGTTACTAGCGGAGCAAGAGACCCAGTACTTC
TRBJ1-5 TRBV19 15 . . CASSIGGNLNQPQHF TGTGCCAGTAGTATCGGGGGAAACCTTAATCAGCCCCAGCATTTT
TRBJ2-3 TRBV5-6 15 once TRBD1 CASSLDRGNTDTQYF TGTGCCAGCAGCTTGGACAGGGGGAACACAGATACGCAGTATTTT
TRBJ2-7 TRBV4-2 16 . TRBD2 CASSQTTSGRSYEQYF TGTGCCAGCAGCCAAACGACTAGCGGGAGATCCTACGAGCAGTACTTC
TRBJ1-5 TRBV12-5 14 once TRBD1 CASGSGGLNQPQHF TGTGCTAGTGGCTCAGGGGGGCTCAATCAGCCCCAGCATTTT
TRBJ1-4 TRBV18 14 . TRBD1 CASSPGRGHEKLFF TGTGCCAGCTCACCAGGCAGGGGGCATGAAAAACTGTTTTTT
TRBJ2-3 TRBV5-1 14 . . CASSYGLYTDTQYF TGCGCCAGCAGCTATGGCTTATACACAGATACGCAGTATTTT
TRBJ2-1 TRBV5-1 15 . TRBD2 CASSLLAGMNNEQFF TGCGCCAGCAGCCTCTTAGCGGGTATGAACAATGAGCAGTTCTTC
TRBJ2-1 TRBV28 14 . TRBD2 CASSMSGRINEQFF TGTGCCAGCAGTATGAGCGGGAGGATAAATGAGCAGTTCTTC
TRBJ1-2 TRBV18 13 once . CASSRRVSYGYTF TGTGCCAGCTCACGCAGGGTTAGCTATGGCTACACCTTC
TRBJ2-3 TRBV5-1 15 once . CASSLGQAMTDTQYF TGCGCCAGCAGCTTGGGGCAGGCCATGACAGATACGCAGTATTTT
TRBJ2-1 TRBV18 13 . . CASSPLGVDEQFF TGTGCCAGCTCACCACTTGGAGTGGATGAGCAGTTCTTC
TRBJ2-1 TRBV27 20 . TRBD2 CASSSLGRKTSGGFFNEQFF TGTGCCAGCAGTTCTCTCGGCCGCAAGACTAGCGGAGGATTCTTCAATGAGCAGTTCTTC
TRBJ1-1 TRBV5-5 15 . . CASSKTSVMNTEAFF TGTGCCAGCAGCAAAACCAGCGTCATGAACACTGAAGCTTTCTTT
TRBJ2-1 TRBV24-1 14 . TRBD1 CATSDLGQGDEQFF TGTGCCACCAGTGACCTAGGACAGGGGGATGAGCAGTTCTTC
TRBJ1-3 TRBV28 15 once . CASSLGLNSGNTIYF TGTGCCAGCAGTTTAGGCCTCAACTCTGGAAACACCATATATTTT
TRBJ2-3 TRBV9 15 . TRBD1 CASSPVRQGADMQYF TGTGCCAGCAGCCCCGTTAGACAGGGAGCAGATATGCAGTATTTT
TRBJ1-6 TRBV7-6 15 . . CASSLGTNNNSPLHF TGTGCCAGCAGCTTAGGAACGAACAACAATTCACCCCTCCACTTT
TRBJ2-7 TRBV28 14 . . CASSLTGPLYEQYF TGTGCCAGCAGTTTAACAGGGCCCCTTTACGAGCAGTACTTC
TRBJ1-6 TRBV30 13 once TRBD1 CAWTGQANSPLHF TGTGCCTGGACGGGACAGGCTAATTCACCCCTCCACTTT
TRBJ1-1 TRBV29-1 13 once TRBD1 CSYGTGRNTEAFF TGCAGCTACGGGACAGGGCGGAACACTGAAGCTTTCTTT
TRBJ2-5 TRBV11-2 15 . TRBD1 CASSSDRGRGETQYF TGTGCCAGCAGCTCGGACAGGGGCCGGGGGGAGACCCAGTACTTC
TRBJ2-1 TRBV6-5 16 . TRBD1 CASSYSGDRGFNEQFF TGTGCCAGCAGTTACTCGGGTGACAGGGGGTTCAATGAGCAGTTCTTC
TRBJ2-7 TRBV18 16 . TRBD1 CASSPSKGTGQNEQYF TGTGCCAGCTCACCCTCCAAGGGGACAGGTCAAAACGAGCAGTACTTC
TRBJ2-5 TRBV14 14 . . CASSQEMYQGTQYF TGTGCCAGCAGCCAAGAAATGTACCAGGGGACCCAGTACTTC
TRBJ1-6 TRBV28 16 . TRBD1 CASTHLFPGGKSPLHF TGTGCCAGCACCCACCTTTTTCCAGGGGGTAAATCACCCCTCCACTTT
TRBJ2-1 TRBV5-1 15 . TRBD2 CASSPGLSSYNEQFF TGCGCCAGCAGCCCGGGACTAAGCTCCTACAATGAGCAGTTCTTC
TRBJ1-2 TRBV15 14 . . CATSRVGGNYGYTF TGTGCCACCAGCAGAGTGGGGGGGAACTATGGCTACACCTTC
TRBJ1-1 TRBV12-2 17 . . CASRFSRKQTLNTESFF TGTGCAAGTCGCTTCAGTCGAAAACAGACCCTGAACACTGAATCTTTCTTT
TRBJ2-7 TRBV10-3 13 . . CAISEGGDYEQYF TGTGCCATCAGTGAAGGGGGTGATTACGAGCAGTACTTC
TRBJ1-5 TRBV19 13 once . CASSGGWGRELHF TGTGCCAGTAGTGGAGGATGGGGAAGGGAGTTACATTTT
TRBJ2-5 TRBV5-4 15 . . CASSLARGSQETQYF TGTGCCAGCAGCTTGGCTCGGGGGTCCCAAGAGACCCAGTACTTC
TRBJ1-5 TRBV2 13 . . CAITTGGLEPQHF TGTGCCATAACTACGGGGGGGCTCGAGCCCCAGCATTTT
TRBJ1-4 TRBV5-6 17 . . CASSLTITSGTNEKLFF TGTGCCAGCAGCTTGACAATCACCTCAGGGACTAATGAAAAACTGTTTTTT
TRBJ2-1 TRBV6-5 15 few TRBD2 CASSYRGGALAEQFF TGTGCCAGCAGTTATCGCGGGGGGGCTTTGGCTGAGCAGTTCTTC